This passage covers 15 T cell receptor beta chains from one sample sequenced in a study of beta chain features in type 1 diabetes. The isolated RNA, all of it, was reverse transcribed, so expressed TCRB transcripts were what got sequenced. Only in-frame clones appear in the TCRdb table, and some are missing; sequencing was by immunoSEQ multiplex PCR. The repertoire consists of about 650,000 clones, with around 12% occurring once and the leading ten covering around 0.12%. For these receptors, no antigen is known. Study-wide results and caveats: For Type 1 diabetes patients, all four CD4+ subsets carried TCRB CDR3s that were moderately but significantly shorter.

Specimen: naive CD4+ T cells from blood. The receptors stem from a man between 25 and 39 years old with type 1 diabetes.

Only a few counts were recorded for this clone. The chain uses TRBV5-1 and TRBJ2-3; D gene uncertain. Trimming shortened V by 1 base and J by 4 bases, and 7 bases separated the two germline ends. This CDR3 region has 13 residues. CDR1 and CDR2 (germline): SGHRS, YFSETQ. CDR3 sequence reads: CASSLQSPDTQYF. In nucleotides, the CDR3 is TGCGCCAGCAGCTTGCAAAGCCCAGATACGCAGTATTTT.

The sample holds a few counts of this clone. The V gene is TRBV14, the J gene TRBJ1-3; 9 positions agree with TRBD1. The CDR3 has 14 amino acids. V lost 4 bases, J lost 5 bases, and 3 bases stayed unmatched. The germline V gene encodes CDR1 SGHDN and CDR2 FVKESK. This CDR3 reads CASSPGQGRNTIYF. CDR3 DNA sequence: TGTGCCAGCAGCCCGGGACAGGGTCGAAACACCATATATTTT.

This clone was picked up one time. This chain links TRBV6-5 with TRBJ2-3; D is ambiguous. The V end was cut by 6 bases, the J end by 0 bases, with 13 bases between. Germline V gene sequence: CDR1 MNHEY, CDR2 SVGAGI. The CDR3 contains 15 residues. The CDR3 loop reads CASRPPETSTDTQYF. Written as DNA, the CDR3 is TGTGCCAGCAGACCCCCCGAAACTAGCACAGATACGCAGTATTTT.

The chain employs TRBV7-9 and TRBJ1-2; D possibly corresponds to TRBD1 (5 bases). V was trimmed by 4 bases and J by 0 bases, leaving 9 bases between them. The CDR3 extends over 14 amino acids. The germline gives CDR1 SEHNR, CDR2 FQNEAQ (reference sequence). The CDR3 protein is CASSSTDSNYGYTF. The CDR3 coding sequence is TGTGCCAGCAGCTCGACAGATTCTAACTATGGCTACACCTTC.

This clone was detected only a few times. The chain carries TRBV10-3 and TRBJ2-1; 8 bases are shared with TRBD1. This CDR3 is 13 amino acids long. CDR1 and CDR2 (germline): ENHRY, SYGVKD. Losses at the gene ends were 5 bases for V and 10 bases for J; bases not matched to a gene: 7. Here the CDR3 reads CAISRTGGNEQFF. DNA of the CDR3: TGTGCCATCAGTAGAACAGGGGGGAACGAGCAGTTCTTC.

This rearrangement joins TRBV7-8 to TRBJ2-7; TRBD1 matches 7 bases. Germline values: CDR1 SGHVS, CDR2 FQNEAQ. The CDR3 is 14 residues long. The junction had 7 bases not matched to a gene; V was cut back by 6 bases and J by 2 bases. The CDR3 protein is CASSQKTGPYEQYF. For the CDR3, the DNA is TGTGCCAGCAGTCAGAAGACAGGGCCCTACGAGCAGTACTTC.

This clone was detected only a few times. The chain uses TRBV10-3 and TRBJ1-1; D possibly corresponds to TRBD1 (6 bases). V was pared by 6 bases and J by 4 bases, with 24 bases between. Germline V gene lookup returns CDR1 ENHRY and CDR2 SYGVKD. The CDR3 spans 17 residues. This CDR3 is CAISLREQGTFTTEAFF. As DNA, the CDR3 is TGTGCCATCAGCTTGAGAGAACAGGGAACGTTTACCACTGAAGCTTTCTTT.

The genes are TRBV5-1 and TRBJ1-2; D might be TRBD1 (5 bases). Germline assignment: CDR1 SGHRS and CDR2 YFSETQ. The CDR3 spans 15 residues. The V and J ends lost 0 bases and 5 bases respectively, with 14 bases between them. DNA of the CDR3: TGCGCCAGCAGCTTGGAGAGCAGGACACCTTATGGCTACACCTTC. This gives the protein CASSLESRTPYGYTF.

This clone was counted a few times. The chain links TRBV14 to TRBJ1-3; tentatively, D is TRBD1 (5 bases). The CDR3 is 16 residues long. CDR1 and CDR2 (germline): SGHDN, FVKESK. Trimming pared 3 bases from V and 0 bases from J, leaving 12 bases between. The chain's CDR3 is CASSHLYRFSGNTIYF. The CDR3 coding sequence is TGTGCCAGCAGCCATCTGTACAGGTTCTCTGGAAACACCATATATTTT. The entire variable domain, with the rest obtained from reference TRBV14 and TRBJ1-3, is as follows: EAGVTQFPSHSVIEKGQTVTLRCDPISGHDNLYWYRRVMGKEIKFLLHFVKESKQDESGMPNNRFLAERTGGTYSTLKVQPAELEDSGVYFCASSHLYRFSGNTIYFGEGSWLTVV.

This chain joins TRBV19 and TRBJ2-3; either TRBD1 or TRBD2 may supply D (5 bases each). Germline V gene lookup returns CDR1 LNHDA and CDR2 SQIVND (reference sequence). CDR3 length equals 16 residues. V shed 6 bases and J shed 1 base, with 17 bases lying between them. The CDR3 sequence: CASRSGRFSGTDTQYF. The CDR3 DNA follows: TGTGCCAGTAGATCGGGGCGCTTTTCAGGCACAGATACGCAGTATTTT.

The V call is TRBV4-3, the J call TRBJ1-1; a possible D gene is TRBD1 (5 bases). The CDR3 is 15 residues long. The germline V gene has CDR1 LGHNA and CDR2 YSLEER. V was pared by 0 bases and J by 9 bases, with 17 bases between. DNA of the CDR3: TGCGCCAGCAGCCAAGATCTTGGTATCTCAGGGAAAGCTTTCTTT. This sequence encodes CASSQDLGISGKAFF.

This clone was observed a few times. This chain joins TRBV7-9 and TRBJ2-3, with a weak D call TRBD1 (6 bases). V was clipped by 3 bases and J by 5 bases, with 21 bases between them. The CDR3 has 17 residues. Germline values: CDR1 SEHNR, CDR2 FQNEAQ (reference sequence). In DNA, the CDR3 is TGTGCCAGCAGCTTTGCCCGCCAGCAGGGGACGTTAGATACGCAGTATTTT. Residues: CASSFARQQGTLDTQYF.

The CDR3 sequence: CASSGRDISPAWNTEAFF. The CDR3 DNA reads TGTGCCAGCAGCGGCCGGGACATATCCCCGGCCTGGAACACTGAAGCTTTCTTT. The chain is built from TRBV9 and TRBJ1-1, with D possibly TRBD1 on 6 matching bases. Germline lookup yields CDR1 SGDLS and CDR2 YYNGEE. V was cut by 3 bases and J by 1 base, with 22 bases left in between. The CDR3 is 18 residues long.

The V gene is TRBV27, the J gene TRBJ2-1; D unclear. The germline CDR1 and CDR2 sequences are MNHEY and SMNVEV (reference sequence). V gave up 3 bases and J gave up 5 bases, with 14 bases separating them. The CDR3 extends over 15 amino acids. CDR3 DNA sequence: TGTGCCAGCAGTTTCTCGTCGGGCCCACACAATGAGCAGTTCTTC. This codes for CASSFSSGPHNEQFF.

The chain is built from TRBV21-1 and TRBJ2-3. TRBV21-1 is described as a pseudogene. There are 16 residues in the CDR3. The CDR3 DNA follows: TGTGCCAGCAGCAAAGCAGCCCAGAATAGCACAGATACGCAGTATTTT. Translation gives CASSKAAQNSTDTQYF.